This T cell receptor (beta chain) was identified during a study of CD8 T cells in ankylosing spondylitis. Study-level points and caveats: Prior work had noted some motif variants in reactive arthritis blood and synovial fluid. Disease-associated clones were reportedly significantly overrepresented in matched ankylosing spondylitis synovial fluid. A TCR beta motif of under ten highly homologous variants seemed to mark ankylosing spondylitis blood.

V dropped 3 bases and J dropped 1 base, with 4 bases sitting between them. Germline CDR1 MGHDK, CDR2 SYGVNS. The CDR3 has 13 amino acids. This clonotype was recorded at least ten times. Its cognate antigen is unknown. Quantitative molecular-barcoded 5'-RACE generated the TCR beta libraries. TCRdb ran MiXCR on the 5' RACE reads and lists one entry per CDR3 protein. The data show 150,000 to 200,000 distinct CDR3 sequences, around a sixth seen once. This TCR was recovered from a male donor aged 10-35 years with ankylosing spondylitis or in good health (not recorded which). The rearrangement uses TRBV25-1 and TRBJ2-4; no reliable D call. The sequenced sample consisted of blood, either unsorted or a sorted T cell fraction (not recorded which). The CDR3 spells CASSDAAKNIQYF. The CDR3 DNA reads TGTGCCAGCAGTGACGCGGCCAAAAACATTCAGTACTTC.